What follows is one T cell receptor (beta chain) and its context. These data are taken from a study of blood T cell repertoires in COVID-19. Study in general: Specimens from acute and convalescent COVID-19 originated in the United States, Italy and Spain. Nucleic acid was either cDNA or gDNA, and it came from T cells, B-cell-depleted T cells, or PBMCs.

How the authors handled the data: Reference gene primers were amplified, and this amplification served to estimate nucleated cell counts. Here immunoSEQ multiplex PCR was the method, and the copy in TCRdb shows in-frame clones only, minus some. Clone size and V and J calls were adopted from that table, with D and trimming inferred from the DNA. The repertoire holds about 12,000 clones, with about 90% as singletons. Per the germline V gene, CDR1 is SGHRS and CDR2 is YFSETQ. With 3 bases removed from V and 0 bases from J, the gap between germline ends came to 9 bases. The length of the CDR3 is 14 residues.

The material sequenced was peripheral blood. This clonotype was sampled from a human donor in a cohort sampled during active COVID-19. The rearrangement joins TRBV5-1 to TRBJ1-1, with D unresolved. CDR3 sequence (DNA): TGCGCCAGCAGCTCCGACGGGATGAACACTGAAGCTTTCTTT. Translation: CASSSDGMNTEAFF.